This T cell receptor beta chain originates from a study of cytomegalovirus exposure and HLA in healthy donors. The wider study: An early data release held some 85 million unique TCRs from HLA-typed donors.

Notes on this clone: As yet, its antigen is unknown.

Study results and limitations: Later work associated around 18,000 TCR beta sequences with HLA alleles at 0.05 false discovery rate. With high specificity and sensitivity, the classifier reportedly diagnosed cytomegalovirus status.

The V segment lost 3 bases and the J segment 7 bases; nucleotides outside the gene matches: 15. Germline V gene data show CDR1 as KGHSH and CDR2 as LQKENI. This CDR3 contains 16 residues. PCR primers comprised 60 Vbeta and 13 Jbeta primers. TCRdb's table, derived via immunoSEQ multiplex PCR, lists solely in-frame clones and lacks some. The table for this sample gives 95,000 to 150,000 clones. The sequence was obtained from a man aged 40-49 years in good health and CMV-seronegative. Material for sequencing was PBMCs. The chain combines TRBV18 with TRBJ2-7, with TRBD2 matching over 7 bases. The CDR3 DNA sequence: TGTGCCAGCTCACCCCCTAGCGGCCTTGGGGCTGTGGAGCAGTACTTC. Translated: CASSPPSGLGAVEQYF.